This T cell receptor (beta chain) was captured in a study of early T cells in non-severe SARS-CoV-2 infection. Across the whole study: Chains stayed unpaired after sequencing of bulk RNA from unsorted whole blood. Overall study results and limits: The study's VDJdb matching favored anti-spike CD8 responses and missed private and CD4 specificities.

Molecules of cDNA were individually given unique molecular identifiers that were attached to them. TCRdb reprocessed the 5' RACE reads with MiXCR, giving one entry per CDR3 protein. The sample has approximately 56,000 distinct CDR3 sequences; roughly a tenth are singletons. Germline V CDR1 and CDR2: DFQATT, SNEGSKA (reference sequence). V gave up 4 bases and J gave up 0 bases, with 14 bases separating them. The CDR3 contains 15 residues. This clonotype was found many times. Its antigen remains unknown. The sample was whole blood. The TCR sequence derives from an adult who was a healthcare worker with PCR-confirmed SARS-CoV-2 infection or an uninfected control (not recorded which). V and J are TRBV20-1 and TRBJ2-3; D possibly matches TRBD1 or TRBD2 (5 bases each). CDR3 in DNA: TGCAGTGCTACAGACCCGAGGGGAAGCACAGATACGCAGTATTTT. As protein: CSATDPRGSTDTQYF.